A selection of T cell receptor beta chains follows, all from one sample in a study of cytomegalovirus exposure and HLA in healthy donors. Using immunoSEQ multiplex PCR, the repertoire was profiled, and TCRdb retains in-frame clones only, with some absent. The table shows 200,000 to 250,000 clones, with 82% occurring only once. The source material was PBMCs. The receptors derive from a woman aged 40-49 years in good health and CMV-seropositive. CDR3s include the opening cysteine and the closing phenylalanine or tryptophan. The D gene is left open where the match is weak. The listing skips clone size in some rows; elsewhere it reads once, few, many or a size class.

CDR3 protein: CSVEPGYYGHTF
CDR3 DNA: TGCAGCGTTGAACCAGGGTACTATGGCCACACCTTC
V gene: TRBV29-1
J gene: TRBJ1-2
D gene: -
clone size: few

CDR3 protein: CASRSTTTTGTGELFF
CDR3 DNA: TGCGCCAGCAGATCAACGACCACTACCGGTACCGGGGAGCTGTTTTTT
V gene: TRBV5-1
J gene: TRBJ2-2
D gene: -
clone size: -

CDR3 protein: CASRLRKETQYF
CDR3 DNA: TGCGCCAGCCGACTGAGAAAAGAGACCCAGTACTTC
V gene: TRBV10-1
J gene: TRBJ2-5
D gene: -
clone size: few

CDR3 protein: CSVEGGWGQGREKLFF
CDR3 DNA: TGCAGCGTTGAGGGGGGGTGGGGACAGGGAAGAGAAAAACTGTTTTTT
V gene: TRBV29-1
J gene: TRBJ1-4
D gene: TRBD1
clone size: -

CDR3 protein: CASSISGQGGGNTIYF
CDR3 DNA: TGTGCCAGTAGTATCTCGGGACAGGGAGGAGGAAACACCATATATTTT
V gene: TRBV19
J gene: TRBJ1-3
D gene: TRBD1
clone size: -

CDR3 protein: CASSRRDRGETQYF
CDR3 DNA: TGTGCCAGCAGCCGTAGGGATAGGGGAGAGACCCAGTACTTC
V gene: TRBV11-2
J gene: TRBJ2-5
D gene: -
clone size: -

CDR3 protein: CASSELQGAGAGYTF
CDR3 DNA: TGTGCCAGCAGTGAACTACAGGGGGCGGGGGCTGGCTACACCTTC
V gene: TRBV2
J gene: TRBJ1-2
D gene: TRBD1
clone size: once

CDR3 protein: CASSLMGGGRANTEAFF
CDR3 DNA: TGTGCCAGCAGCTTAATGGGTGGGGGCAGGGCGAACACTGAAGCTTTCTTT
V gene: TRBV7-8
J gene: TRBJ1-1
D gene: -
clone size: -

CDR3 protein: CASSFGRANTEAFF
CDR3 DNA: TGCGCCAGCAGCTTTGGCAGGGCCAACACTGAAGCTTTCTTT
V gene: TRBV5-1
J gene: TRBJ1-1
D gene: -
clone size: -

CDR3 protein: CASSLGGGNYGYTF
CDR3 DNA: TGCGCCAGCAGCTTGGGGGGGGGAAACTATGGCTACACCTTC
V gene: TRBV5-1
J gene: TRBJ1-2
D gene: -
clone size: -

CDR3 protein: CASSEPPRGRGNTIYF
CDR3 DNA: TGTGCCAGCAGTGAACCGCCCAGGGGGCGAGGAAACACCATATATTTT
V gene: TRBV6-1
J gene: TRBJ1-3
D gene: TRBD1
clone size: few

CDR3 protein: CASSRDKSYGYTF
CDR3 DNA: TGTGCCAGTAGTAGGGACAAAAGTTATGGCTACACCTTC
V gene: TRBV19
J gene: TRBJ1-2
D gene: -
clone size: -

CDR3 protein: CASSARTNTGELFF
CDR3 DNA: TGTGCCAGCAGTGCGCGAACGAACACCGGGGAGCTGTTTTTT
V gene: TRBV2
J gene: TRBJ2-2
D gene: -
clone size: -

CDR3 protein: CASSHPRVYQYF
CDR3 DNA: TGTGCCAGCAGCCACCCCCGGGTTTACCAGTACTTC
V gene: TRBV6-5
J gene: TRBJ2-5
D gene: -
clone size: -